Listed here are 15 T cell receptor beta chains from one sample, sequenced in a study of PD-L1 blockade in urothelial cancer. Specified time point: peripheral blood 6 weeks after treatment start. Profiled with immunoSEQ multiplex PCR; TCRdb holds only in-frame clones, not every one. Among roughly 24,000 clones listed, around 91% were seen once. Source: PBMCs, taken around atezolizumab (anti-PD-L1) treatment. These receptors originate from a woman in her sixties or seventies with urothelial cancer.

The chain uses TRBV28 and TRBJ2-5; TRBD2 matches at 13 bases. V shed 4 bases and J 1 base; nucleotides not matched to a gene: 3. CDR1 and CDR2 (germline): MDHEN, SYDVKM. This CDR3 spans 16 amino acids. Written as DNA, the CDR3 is TGTGCCAGCAGTTACGGACTAGCGGGAGTCCAAGAGACCCAGTACTTC. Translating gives CASSYGLAGVQETQYF.

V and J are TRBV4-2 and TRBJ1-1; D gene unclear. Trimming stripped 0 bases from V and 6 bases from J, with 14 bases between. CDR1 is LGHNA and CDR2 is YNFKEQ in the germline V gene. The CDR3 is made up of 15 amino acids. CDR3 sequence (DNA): TGTGCCAGCAGCCAAGATCTGAACGAGGTCCCTGAAGCTTTCTTT. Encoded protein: CASSQDLNEVPEAFF.

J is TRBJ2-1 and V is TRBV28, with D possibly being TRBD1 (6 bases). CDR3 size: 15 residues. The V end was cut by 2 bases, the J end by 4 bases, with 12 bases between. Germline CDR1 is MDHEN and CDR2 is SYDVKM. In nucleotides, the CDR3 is TGTGCCAGCAGTTTAGTGTTAGGACAGTACAATGAGCAGTTCTTC. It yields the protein CASSLVLGQYNEQFF.

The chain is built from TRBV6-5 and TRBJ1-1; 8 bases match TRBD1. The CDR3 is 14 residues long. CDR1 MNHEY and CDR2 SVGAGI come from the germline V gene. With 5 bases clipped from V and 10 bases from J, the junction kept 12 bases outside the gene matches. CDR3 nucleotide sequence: TGTGCCAGCAGTGAGCGGACAGGGATCTTCGGAGCTTTCTTT. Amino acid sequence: CASSERTGIFGAFF.

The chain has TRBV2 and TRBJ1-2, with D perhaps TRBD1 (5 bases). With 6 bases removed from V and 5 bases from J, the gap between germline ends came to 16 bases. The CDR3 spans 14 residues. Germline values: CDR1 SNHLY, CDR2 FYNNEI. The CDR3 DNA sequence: TGTGCCAGCAGCCCTATCACCCGGGGGTATGGCTACACCTTC. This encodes CASSPITRGYGYTF.

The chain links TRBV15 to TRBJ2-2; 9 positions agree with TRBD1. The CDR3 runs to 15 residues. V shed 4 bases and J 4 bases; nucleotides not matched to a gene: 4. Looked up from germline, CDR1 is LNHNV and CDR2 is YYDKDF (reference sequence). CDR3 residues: CATSKRDRVTGELFF. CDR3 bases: TGTGCCACCAGCAAGCGGGACAGGGTCACCGGGGAGCTGTTTTTT.

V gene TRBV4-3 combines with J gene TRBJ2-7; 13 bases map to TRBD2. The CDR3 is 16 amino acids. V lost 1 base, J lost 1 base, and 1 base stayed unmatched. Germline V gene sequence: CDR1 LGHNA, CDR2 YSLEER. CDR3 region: CASSQAGLAGSYEQYF. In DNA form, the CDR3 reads TGCGCCAGCAGCCAAGCGGGACTAGCGGGGTCCTACGAGCAGTACTTC.

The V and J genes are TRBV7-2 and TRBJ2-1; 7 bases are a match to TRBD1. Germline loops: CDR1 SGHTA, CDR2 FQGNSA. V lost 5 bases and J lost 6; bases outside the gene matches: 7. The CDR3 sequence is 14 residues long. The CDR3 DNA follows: TGTGCCAGCAGCCGGCCCGGACAGGCCAATGAGCAGTTCTTC. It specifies CASSRPGQANEQFF. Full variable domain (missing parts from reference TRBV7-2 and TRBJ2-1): GAGVSQSPSNKVTEKGKDVELRCDPISGHTALYWYRQSLGQGLEFLIYFQGNSAPDKSGLPSDRFSAERTGGSVSTLTIQRTQQEDSAVYLCASSRPGQANEQFFGPGTRLTVL.

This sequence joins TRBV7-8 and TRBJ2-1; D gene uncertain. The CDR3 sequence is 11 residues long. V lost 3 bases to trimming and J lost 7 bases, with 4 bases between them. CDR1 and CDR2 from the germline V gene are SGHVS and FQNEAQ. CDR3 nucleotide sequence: TGTGCCAGCAGCTTGTCAAATGAGCAGTTCTTC. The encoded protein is CASSLSNEQFF.

The CDR3 loop is CASSPTGSNTGELFF. DNA of the CDR3: TGTGCCAGCAGCCCGACAGGATCGAACACCGGGGAGCTGTTTTTT. The chain recombines TRBV7-2 with TRBJ2-2, with D perhaps matching TRBD1 (6 bases). The V gene's germline CDR1 is SGHTA and CDR2 FQGNSA. Trimming stripped 5 bases from V and 0 bases from J, with 10 bases between. The CDR3 covers 15 residues.

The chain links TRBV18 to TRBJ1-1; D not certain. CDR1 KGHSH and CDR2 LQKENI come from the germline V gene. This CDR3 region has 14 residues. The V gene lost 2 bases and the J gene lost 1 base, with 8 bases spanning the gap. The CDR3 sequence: CASSPILRNTEAFF. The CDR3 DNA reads TGTGCCAGCTCACCAATACTAAGGAACACTGAAGCTTTCTTT.

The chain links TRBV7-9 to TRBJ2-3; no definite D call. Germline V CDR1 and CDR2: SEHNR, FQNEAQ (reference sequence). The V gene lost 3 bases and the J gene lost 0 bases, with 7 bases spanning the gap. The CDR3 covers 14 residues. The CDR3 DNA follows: TGTGCCAGCAGCTTGTCGTCTAGCACAGATACGCAGTATTTT. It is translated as CASSLSSSTDTQYF.

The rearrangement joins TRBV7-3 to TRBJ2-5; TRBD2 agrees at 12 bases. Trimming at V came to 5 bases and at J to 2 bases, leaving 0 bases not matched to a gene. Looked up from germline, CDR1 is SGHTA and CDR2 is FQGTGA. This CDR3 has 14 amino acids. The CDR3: CASSLAGGQETQYF. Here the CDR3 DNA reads TGTGCCAGCAGCCTAGCGGGGGGGCAAGAGACCCAGTACTTC.

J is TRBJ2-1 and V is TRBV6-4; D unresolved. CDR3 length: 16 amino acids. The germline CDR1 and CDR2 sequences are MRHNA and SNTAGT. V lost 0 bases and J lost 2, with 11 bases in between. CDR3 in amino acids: CASSDSRTSTYNEQFF. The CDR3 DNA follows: TGTGCCAGCAGTGACTCTCGCACTTCCACCTACAATGAGCAGTTCTTC.

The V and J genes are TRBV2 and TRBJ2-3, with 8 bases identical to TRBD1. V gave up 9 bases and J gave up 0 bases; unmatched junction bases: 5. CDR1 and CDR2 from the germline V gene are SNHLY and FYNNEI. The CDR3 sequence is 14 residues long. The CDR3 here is CASRTGRSTDTQYF. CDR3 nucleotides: TGTGCCAGTCGGACAGGGCGAAGCACAGATACGCAGTATTTT. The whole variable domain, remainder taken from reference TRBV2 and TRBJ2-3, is EPEVTQTPSHQVTQMGQEVILRCVPISNHLYFYWYRQILGQKVEFLVSFYNNEISEKSEIFDDQFSVERPDGSNFTLKIRSTKLEDSAMYFCASRTGRSTDTQYFGPGTRLTVL.